This T cell receptor (beta chain) was found in a study of lymphopenia after photon versus proton radiotherapy. Per germline, CDR1 MNHEY and CDR2 SVGAGI. V was pared by 2 bases and J by 3 bases, with 10 bases between. The CDR3 is 14 residues long. The study's findings and limits: Proton therapy kept repertoires fairly stable, unlike photons, which gained effector/memory cells. Survival link was tested only in deceased patients; proton benefit remains a possibility.

Assay used: immunoSEQ multiplex PCR; TCRdb lists only in-frame clones, some missing. Counted here are roughly 63,000 clones, less than 85% occurring once; the ten biggest clones make up about 1.9%. Regarding this clone: Antigen unknown.

The specimen comprised peripheral blood, sampled from a patient treated with proton-based radiotherapy. The TCR sequence derives from a man in his 60s with pancreatic cancer. The chain carries TRBV6-5 and TRBJ2-5; a weak D match, TRBD1 (6 bases). DNA for the CDR3: TGTGCCAGCAGTTACCGGACAGAAAAAGAGACCCAGTACTTC. This encodes CASSYRTEKETQYF.